The 25 T cell receptor beta chains below were found in one sample sequenced in a study of blood T cell repertoires in COVID-19. Only in-frame clones appear in the TCRdb table, and some are missing; sequencing was by immunoSEQ multiplex PCR. This table has 240,000 or so clones, 70% to 90% appearing once. Sequences were obtained from peripheral blood. These receptors were taken from a man between 60 and 75 years old with acute or convalescent COVID-19.

V and J are TRBV5-1 and TRBJ2-1, with 9 bases identical to TRBD1. The CDR3 is 18 amino acids. Germline V lookup: CDR1 SGHRS, CDR2 YFSETQ. V dropped 2 bases and J dropped 0; count of bases not matched to a gene: 9. The CDR3 spells CASSFPTGGPISYNEQFF. The CDR3 DNA follows: TGCGCCAGCAGCTTCCCTACAGGGGGCCCCATCTCCTACAATGAGCAGTTCTTC.

This chain joins TRBV5-1 and TRBJ1-3; TRBD1 matches at 7 bases. Germline loops: CDR1 SGHRS, CDR2 YFSETQ. Trimming took 5 bases from V and 4 from J; bases not matched to a gene: 6. The CDR3 is 14 amino acids. CDR3 coding DNA: TGCGCCAGCAGGCGGGACAGTGGGGGAAACACCATATATTTT. It translates to CASRRDSGGNTIYF.

The rearrangement links TRBV13 to TRBJ2-3, with 7 bases that match TRBD2. V lost 5 bases, J lost 1 base, and 12 bases stayed unmatched. Germline V lookup: CDR1 PRHDT, CDR2 FYEKMQ (reference sequence). This CDR3 spans 17 amino acids. CDR3 DNA sequence: TGTGCCAGCAGCAATGGCGGGAGTCCCCAACGCACAGATACGCAGTATTTT. This codes for CASSNGGSPQRTDTQYF.

The chain is built from TRBV5-8 and TRBJ2-3, with D perhaps TRBD2 (6 bases). V gave up 10 bases and J gave up 2 bases, with 23 bases separating them. CDR1 and CDR2 (germline): SGHTS, YDEGEE. The CDR3 has 16 residues. CDR3 sequence (DNA): TGTGCCTCCCCCGCGGGGCAGGCAAGCTCCACAGATACGCAGTATTTT. Translation: CASPAGQASSTDTQYF.

The chain combines TRBV19 with TRBJ1-4; 7 bases align to TRBD1. Germline lookup yields CDR1 LNHDA and CDR2 SQIVND (reference sequence). This CDR3 has 16 residues. J lost 8 bases, V lost 4 bases, and 13 bases had no gene match. The CDR3 here is CASSSPNRGGREKLFF. Here the CDR3 DNA reads TGTGCCAGTAGTAGCCCCAACAGGGGAGGTAGAGAAAAACTGTTTTTT.

The rearrangement links TRBV6-1 to TRBJ1-5; 8 nucleotides match TRBD1. V dropped 0 bases and J dropped 3; count of bases not matched to a gene: 16. In germline, CDR1 is MNHNS, CDR2 SASEGT. The CDR3 extends over 20 amino acids. CDR3 loop: CASSEAKTGAPRHLNQPQHF. The CDR3 bases are TGTGCCAGCAGTGAAGCCAAGACAGGGGCGCCCCGGCACCTCAATCAGCCCCAGCATTTT.

V and J are TRBV7-3 and TRBJ2-3, with 10 bases that match TRBD1. CDR3 length equals 17 residues. Losses at the gene ends were 5 bases for V and 4 bases for J; bases not matched to a gene: 12. The germline CDR1 and CDR2 sequences are SGHTA and FQGTGA. CDR3 sequence reads: CASSASERGQGSDTQYF. In DNA form, the CDR3 reads TGTGCCAGCAGCGCCTCCGAACGGGGACAGGGGTCAGATACGCAGTATTTT.

The J gene is TRBJ2-3, the V gene TRBV10-3, with D possibly being TRBD2 (5 bases). Trimming shortened V by 8 bases and J by 1 base, and 10 bases separated the two germline ends. Germline CDR1 reads ENHRY; CDR2 reads SYGVKD. The CDR3 totals 13 residues. CDR3 residues: CAIEGRGTDTQYF. The DNA for the CDR3 is TGTGCCATCGAGGGTAGAGGCACAGATACGCAGTATTTT.

A few counts support this clone. This rearrangement joins TRBV4-1 to TRBJ1-1; D call uncertain. V gave up 6 bases and J gave up 4 bases, with 12 bases separating them. CDR3 length: 13 amino acids. Germline CDR1 reads MGHRA; CDR2 reads YSYEKL. CDR3 amino acids: CASRWTLRTEAFF. CDR3 bases: TGCGCCAGCAGGTGGACTCTACGCACTGAAGCTTTCTTT.

The rearrangement uses TRBV7-9 and TRBJ1-5, with D maybe TRBD1 (5 bases). V shed 4 bases and J shed 7 bases, with 17 bases lying between them. The CDR3 is 15 amino acids. Germline loops: CDR1 SEHNR, CDR2 FQNEAQ (reference sequence). The CDR3 region has the DNA TGTGCCAGCAGCTCCCAGGGTAGGGGTCACCAGCCCCAGCATTTT. Residues: CASSSQGRGHQPQHF.

The chain links TRBV6-5 to TRBJ2-5; TRBD1 agrees at 7 bases. Trimming cost V 2 bases and J 5 bases; bases outside gene matches: 11. The CDR3 sequence is 16 residues long. CDR1 is MNHEY, CDR2 SVGAGI, per germline. In DNA, the CDR3 is TGTGCCAGCAGTTACACCTCGACAGGGATTCAGGAGACCCAGTACTTC. It is translated as CASSYTSTGIQETQYF.

The chain is built from TRBV7-2 and TRBJ2-1, with a possible D match to TRBD2 (6 bases). This CDR3 comprises 15 residues. CDR1 and CDR2 (germline): SGHTA, FQGNSA. The V gene lost 1 base and the J gene lost 4 bases, with 11 bases spanning the gap. Here the CDR3 DNA reads TGTGCCAGCAGCTTAGATCCCGGGAGTTACAATGAGCAGTTCTTC. Amino acids: CASSLDPGSYNEQFF.

The chain has TRBV28 and TRBJ1-1, with a possible D match to TRBD1 (6 bases). There are 16 residues in the CDR3. The germline V gene has CDR1 MDHEN and CDR2 SYDVKM. V was clipped by 7 bases and J by 1 base, with 19 bases between them. DNA for the CDR3: TGTGCCAGCACCCTATGGCCCGGACAGAAGAACACTGAAGCTTTCTTT. The encoded protein is CASTLWPGQKNTEAFF. The full variable domain, its missing parts supplied by reference TRBV28 and TRBJ1-1, is DVKVTQSSRYLVKRTGEKVFLECVQDMDHENMFWYRQDPGLGLRLIYFSYDVKMKEKGDIPEGYSVSREKKERFSLILESASTNQTSMYLCASTLWPGQKNTEAFFGQGTRLTVV.

This clone has more than one count but fewer than ten. The chain has TRBV24-1 and TRBJ2-1; D call uncertain. V gave up 0 bases and J gave up 3 bases, with 11 bases separating them. CDR1 and CDR2 (germline): KGHDR, SFDVKD. The CDR3 is 16 amino acids. The CDR3 nucleotides read TGTGCCACCAGTGATTTGCCCACAATTGGCTACAATGAGCAGTTCTTC. Translating gives CATSDLPTIGYNEQFF.

The J gene is TRBJ2-1, the V gene TRBV15; 11 nucleotides match TRBD2. The CDR3 is 16 amino acids. V gave up 3 bases and J gave up 4 bases; unmatched junction bases: 5. The germline gives CDR1 LNHNV, CDR2 YYDKDF (reference sequence). For the CDR3, the DNA is TGTGCCACCAGCAGGCTGACTAGCGGGATATACAATGAGCAGTTCTTC. Its translation: CATSRLTSGIYNEQFF.

The V and J genes are TRBV19 and TRBJ1-1; D remains unclear. V lost 0 bases to trimming and J lost 10 bases, with 15 bases between them. This CDR3 comprises 14 residues. Germline loops: CDR1 LNHDA, CDR2 SQIVND (reference sequence). Here the CDR3 reads CASSIEGTDWPAFF. In DNA form, the CDR3 reads TGTGCCAGTAGTATAGAAGGAACCGACTGGCCAGCTTTCTTT. Full variable domain (rest looked up from reference TRBV19 and TRBJ1-1): DGGITQSPKYLFRKEGQNVTLSCEQNLNHDAMYWYRQDPGQGLRLIYYSQIVNDFQKGDIAEGYSVSREKKESFPLTVTSAQKNPTAFYLCASSIEGTDWPAFFGQGTRLTVV.

V and J are TRBV7-6 and TRBJ2-3, with TRBD2 identical over 7 bases. The trim removed 1 base at V and 0 bases at J, leaving 7 bases unmatched. Per germline, CDR1 SGHVS and CDR2 FNYEAQ. The CDR3 length is 17 residues. This CDR3 is CASSLGGPAGSTDTQYF. The CDR3 nucleotides are TGTGCCAGCAGCTTAGGGGGCCCAGCGGGGAGCACAGATACGCAGTATTTT.

V gene TRBV11-2 combines with J gene TRBJ2-3; D perhaps matches TRBD2 (6 bases). Trimming removed 5 bases from V and 4 bases from J, with 25 bases in between. CDR1 is SGHAT, CDR2 FQNNGV, per germline. This CDR3 region has 18 residues. DNA of the CDR3: TGTGCCAGCAGCCTTAGGAGCCCACTAGCAGCCGTCCCAGATACGCAGTATTTT. Protein: CASSLRSPLAAVPDTQYF.

The genes are TRBV27 and TRBJ2-3; D is unresolved. Per germline, CDR1 MNHEY and CDR2 SMNVEV (reference sequence). The ends were cut back, 3 bases at V and 5 bases at J, with 15 bases in the middle. This CDR3 has 15 amino acids. Here the CDR3 reads CASSLISTSRDTQYF. The CDR3, as DNA: TGTGCCAGCAGTTTGATATCCACTTCTAGAGATACGCAGTATTTT.

This chain uses TRBV30 with TRBJ1-2; no reliable D call. The CDR3 is made up of 12 amino acids. V lost 5 bases to trimming and J lost 4 bases, with 11 bases between them. The germline gives CDR1 GTSNPN, CDR2 SVGIG (reference sequence). The CDR3 DNA is TGTGCCTGGGAGCTCGGTAGCTATGGCTACACCTTC. Encoded protein: CAWELGSYGYTF.

This clone was seen only a few times. The chain links TRBV10-2 to TRBJ1-2, with TRBD1 matching 10 bases. V dropped 2 bases and J dropped 10; count of bases not matched to a gene: 7. The germline V gene has CDR1 WSHSY and CDR2 SAAADI. The CDR3 contains 14 residues. In DNA, the CDR3 is TGCGCCAGCAGTGAGCGCCGGGACAGGGGTAACTACACCTTC. Translated, it gives CASSERRDRGNYTF.

The rearrangement links TRBV6-5 to TRBJ1-6; TRBD1 matches 9 bases. In germline, CDR1 is MNHEY, CDR2 SVGAGI. This CDR3 contains 15 residues. With 8 bases clipped from V and 6 bases from J, the junction kept 8 bases outside the gene matches. CDR3 DNA sequence: TGTGCCAGCCAGGACAGGGGTCAGGGTAATTCACCCCTCCACTTT. Its translation is CASQDRGQGNSPLHF.

The chain uses TRBV7-9 and TRBJ2-7, with TRBD2 matching over 13 bases. V gave up 1 base and J gave up 2 bases; unmatched junction bases: 5. This CDR3 is 17 amino acids long. Germline CDR1 reads SEHNR; CDR2 reads FQNEAQ (reference sequence). The CDR3 is CASSLEAGLAGAYEQYF. The CDR3 coding sequence is TGTGCCAGCAGCTTAGAAGCCGGACTAGCGGGGGCCTACGAGCAGTACTTC.

The chain carries TRBV29-1 and TRBJ2-7, with a weak D call TRBD2 (5 bases). This CDR3 region has 13 residues. Per the germline V gene, CDR1 is SQVTM and CDR2 is ANQGSEA. V was shortened by 0 bases and J by 5 bases, with 11 bases between the two germline ends. The chain's CDR3 is CSVEELGSDEQYF. The CDR3 DNA sequence: TGCAGCGTTGAAGAACTAGGTTCCGACGAGCAGTACTTC.

CDR3 residues: CASRTGRGVYNEQFF. The CDR3 nucleotides are TGTGCCAGTAGGACGGGGCGGGGAGTCTACAATGAGCAGTTCTTC. The chain employs TRBV19 and TRBJ2-1; tentative D call: TRBD2 (6 bases). Germline V gene data show CDR1 as LNHDA and CDR2 as SQIVND (reference sequence). Trimming stripped 6 bases from V and 3 bases from J, with 15 bases between. This CDR3 is 15 amino acids long.